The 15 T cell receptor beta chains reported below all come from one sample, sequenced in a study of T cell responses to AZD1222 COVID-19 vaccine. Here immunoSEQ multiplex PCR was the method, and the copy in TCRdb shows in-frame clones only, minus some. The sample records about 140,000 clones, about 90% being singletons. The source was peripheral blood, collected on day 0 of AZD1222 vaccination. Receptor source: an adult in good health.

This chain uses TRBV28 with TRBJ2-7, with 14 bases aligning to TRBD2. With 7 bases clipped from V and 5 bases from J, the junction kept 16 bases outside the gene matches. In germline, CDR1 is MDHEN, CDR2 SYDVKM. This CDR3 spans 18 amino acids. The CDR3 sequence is CASTSDSIGTSGRNEQYF. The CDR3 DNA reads TGTGCCAGCACCTCGGACAGCATCGGGACTAGCGGGAGAAACGAGCAGTACTTC.

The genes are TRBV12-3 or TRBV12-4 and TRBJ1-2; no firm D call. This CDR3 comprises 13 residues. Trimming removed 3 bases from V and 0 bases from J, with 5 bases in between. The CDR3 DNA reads TGTGCCAGCAGTTTTTGGGCTAACTATGGCTACACCTTC. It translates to CASSFWANYGYTF.

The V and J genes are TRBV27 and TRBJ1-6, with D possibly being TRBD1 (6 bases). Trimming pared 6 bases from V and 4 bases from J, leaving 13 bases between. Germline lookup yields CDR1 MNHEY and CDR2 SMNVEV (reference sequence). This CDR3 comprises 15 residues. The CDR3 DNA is TGTGCCAGCAGCAGGGGCCAGCAATATAATTCACCCCTCCACTTT. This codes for CASSRGQQYNSPLHF.

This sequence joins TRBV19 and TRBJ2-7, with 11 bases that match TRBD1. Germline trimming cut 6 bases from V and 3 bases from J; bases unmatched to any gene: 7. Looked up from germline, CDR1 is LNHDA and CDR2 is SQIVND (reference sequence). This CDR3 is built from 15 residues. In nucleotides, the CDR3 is TGTGCCAGTAGCCCAGCCGGGACAGGGGGCTACGAGCAGTACTTC. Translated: CASSPAGTGGYEQYF.

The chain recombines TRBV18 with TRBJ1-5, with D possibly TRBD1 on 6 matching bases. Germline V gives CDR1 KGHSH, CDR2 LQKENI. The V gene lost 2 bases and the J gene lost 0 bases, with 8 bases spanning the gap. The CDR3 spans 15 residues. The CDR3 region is CASSPDRNSNQPQHF. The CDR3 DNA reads TGTGCCAGCTCACCAGACAGGAATAGCAATCAGCCCCAGCATTTT.

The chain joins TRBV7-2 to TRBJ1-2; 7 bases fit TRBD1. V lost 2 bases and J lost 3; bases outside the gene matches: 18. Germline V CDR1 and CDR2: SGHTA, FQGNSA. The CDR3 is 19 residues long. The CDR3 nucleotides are TGTGCCAGCAGCTTATACCCAGGGGGTATGGGCAGGGGGGACTATGGCTACACCTTC. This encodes CASSLYPGGMGRGDYGYTF.

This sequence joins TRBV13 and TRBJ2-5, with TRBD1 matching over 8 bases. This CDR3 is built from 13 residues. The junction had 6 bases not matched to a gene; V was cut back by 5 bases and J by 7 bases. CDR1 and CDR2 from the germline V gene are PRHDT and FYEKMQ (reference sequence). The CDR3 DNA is TGTGCCAGCAGCACGGACAGGGTAGGGACCCAGTACTTC. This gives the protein CASSTDRVGTQYF.

The CDR3 protein is CASSLGLGTDTQYF. Here the CDR3 DNA reads TGTGCCAGCAGCTTAGGACTAGGCACAGATACGCAGTATTTT. The chain has TRBV7-2 and TRBJ2-3; possibly TRBD2 for D (6 bases). The ends were cut back, 1 base at V and 1 base at J, with 6 bases in the middle. The germline V gene encodes CDR1 SGHTA and CDR2 FQGNSA. The CDR3 sequence is 14 residues long.

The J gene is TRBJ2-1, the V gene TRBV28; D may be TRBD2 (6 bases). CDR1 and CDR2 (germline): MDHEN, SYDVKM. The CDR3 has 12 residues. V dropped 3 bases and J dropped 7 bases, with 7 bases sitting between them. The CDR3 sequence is CASSLEGNEQFF. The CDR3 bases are TGTGCCAGCAGTTTGGAGGGGAATGAGCAGTTCTTC.

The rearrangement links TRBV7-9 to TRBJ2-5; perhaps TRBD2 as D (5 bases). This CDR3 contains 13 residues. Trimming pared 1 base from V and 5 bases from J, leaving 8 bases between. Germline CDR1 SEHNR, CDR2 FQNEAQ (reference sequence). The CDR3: CASSLVTGETQYF. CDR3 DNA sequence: TGTGCCAGCAGCTTAGTGACGGGGGAGACCCAGTACTTC.

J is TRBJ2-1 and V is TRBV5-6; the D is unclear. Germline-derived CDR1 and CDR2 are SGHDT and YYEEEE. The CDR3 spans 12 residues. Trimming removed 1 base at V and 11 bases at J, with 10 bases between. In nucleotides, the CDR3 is TGTGCCAGCAGCTTGCAAGGAGTTCAGCAGTTCTTC. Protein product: CASSLQGVQQFF.

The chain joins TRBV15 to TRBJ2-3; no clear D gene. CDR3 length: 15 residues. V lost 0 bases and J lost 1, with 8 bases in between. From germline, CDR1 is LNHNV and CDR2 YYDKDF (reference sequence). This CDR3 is CATSRDWVGTDTQYF. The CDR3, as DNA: TGTGCCACCAGCAGAGATTGGGTGGGCACAGATACGCAGTATTTT.

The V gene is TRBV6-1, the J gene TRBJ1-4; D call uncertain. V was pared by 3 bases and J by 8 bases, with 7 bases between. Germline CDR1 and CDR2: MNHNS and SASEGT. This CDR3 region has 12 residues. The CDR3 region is CASSDRMEKLFF. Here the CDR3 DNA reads TGTGCCAGCAGTGACAGGATGGAAAAACTGTTTTTT.

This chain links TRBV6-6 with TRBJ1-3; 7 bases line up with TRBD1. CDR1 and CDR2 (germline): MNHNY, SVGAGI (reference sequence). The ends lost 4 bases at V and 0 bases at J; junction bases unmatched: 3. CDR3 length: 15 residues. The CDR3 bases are TGTGCCAGCAGTTCCCAGGGGGGCTCTGGAAACACCATATATTTT. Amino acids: CASSSQGGSGNTIYF.

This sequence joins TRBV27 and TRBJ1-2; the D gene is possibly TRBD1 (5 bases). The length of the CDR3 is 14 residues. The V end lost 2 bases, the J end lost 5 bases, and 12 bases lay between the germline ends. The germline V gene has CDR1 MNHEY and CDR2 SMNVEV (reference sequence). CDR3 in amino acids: CASSLGGTEYGYTF. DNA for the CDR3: TGTGCCAGCAGTTTAGGAGGGACCGAGTATGGCTACACCTTC.